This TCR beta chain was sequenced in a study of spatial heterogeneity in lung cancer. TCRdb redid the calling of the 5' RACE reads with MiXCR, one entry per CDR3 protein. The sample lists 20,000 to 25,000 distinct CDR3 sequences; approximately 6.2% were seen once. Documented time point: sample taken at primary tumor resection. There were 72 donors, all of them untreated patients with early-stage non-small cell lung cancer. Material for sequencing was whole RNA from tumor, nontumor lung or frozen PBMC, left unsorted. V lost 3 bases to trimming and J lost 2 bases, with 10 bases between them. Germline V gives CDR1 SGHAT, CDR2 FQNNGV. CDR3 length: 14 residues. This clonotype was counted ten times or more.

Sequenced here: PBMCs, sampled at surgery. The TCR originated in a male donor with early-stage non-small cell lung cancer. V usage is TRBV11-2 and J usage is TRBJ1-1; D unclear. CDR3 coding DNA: TGTGCCAGCAGCTTGAACATGGCCAACACTGAAGCTTTCTTT. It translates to CASSLNMANTEAFF.